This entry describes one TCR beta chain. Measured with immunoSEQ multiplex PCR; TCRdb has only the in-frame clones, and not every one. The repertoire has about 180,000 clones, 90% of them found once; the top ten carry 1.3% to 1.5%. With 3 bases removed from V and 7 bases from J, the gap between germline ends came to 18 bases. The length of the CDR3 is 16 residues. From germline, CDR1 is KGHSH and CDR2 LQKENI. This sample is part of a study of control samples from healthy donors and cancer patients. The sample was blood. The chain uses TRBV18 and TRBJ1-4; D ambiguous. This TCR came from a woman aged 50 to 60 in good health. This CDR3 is CASSPRTGAGSEKLFF. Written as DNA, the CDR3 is TGTGCCAGCTCACCGCGGACTGGAGCGGGTAGTGAAAAACTGTTTTTT.